This TCR beta chain was recovered during a study of blood T cell repertoires in COVID-19. Enrollment of patients from Seattle took place during active infection, with longitudinal follow-up. Losses at the gene ends were 4 bases for V and 6 bases for J; bases not matched to a gene: 14. This CDR3 has 17 residues. Per germline, CDR1 MNHNS and CDR2 SASEGT. Per the authors' pipeline: Estimates of nucleated cell counts were drawn from the amplification of reference gene primers. Assay used: immunoSEQ multiplex PCR; TCRdb lists only in-frame clones, some missing. The V and J calls and clone size are taken from that table; D and trimming were inferred from the DNA. Altogether fewer than 350,000 clones are present, 87% being singletons, with the ten largest covering around 9.9%.

The sequenced sample was peripheral blood. The TCR was taken from a man in his thirties or forties with COVID-19, enrolled during active disease. The genes are TRBV6-1 and TRBJ2-1, with 8 nucleotides matching TRBD2. The CDR3 sequence is CASSVPGLGRGGNEQFF. CDR3 DNA: TGTGCCAGCAGTGTCCCGGGACTAGGCCGAGGGGGCAATGAGCAGTTCTTC.